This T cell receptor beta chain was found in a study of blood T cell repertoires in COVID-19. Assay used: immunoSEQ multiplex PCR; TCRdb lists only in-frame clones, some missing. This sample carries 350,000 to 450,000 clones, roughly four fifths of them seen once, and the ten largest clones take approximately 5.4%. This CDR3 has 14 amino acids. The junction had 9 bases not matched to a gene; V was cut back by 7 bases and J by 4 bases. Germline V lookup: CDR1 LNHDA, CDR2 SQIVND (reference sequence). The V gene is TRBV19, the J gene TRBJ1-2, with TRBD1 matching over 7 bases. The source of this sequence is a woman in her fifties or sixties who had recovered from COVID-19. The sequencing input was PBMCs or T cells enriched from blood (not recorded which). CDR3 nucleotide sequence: TGTGCCAGTAAAGGGCCAGGGGGGACCTATGGCTACACCTTC. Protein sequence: CASKGPGGTYGYTF.